This T cell receptor (beta chain) comes out of a study of blood T cell repertoires in COVID-19. Study-level background: Nucleic acid was either cDNA or gDNA, and it came from T cells, B-cell-depleted T cells, or PBMCs.

The J segment lost 1 base and the V segment lost 6 bases, leaving 5 bases of the junction unmatched. The CDR3 consists of 14 residues. Germline CDR1 reads SEHNR; CDR2 reads FQNEAQ (reference sequence). Self-reported history from a screening survey and questionnaire set each donor's cohort. Profiling relied on immunoSEQ multiplex PCR, and the TCRdb table lists in-frame clones only, not all of them. Among 190,000 or so clones listed, 85% were seen once. This sequence was found in a middle-aged man who had recovered from COVID-19. The V gene is TRBV7-9, the J gene TRBJ2-5; 7 bases line up with TRBD2. Sequencing used PBMCs or T cells enriched from blood (not recorded which). The chain's CDR3 is CASSWGGSQETQYF. The CDR3 bases are TGTGCCAGCAGTTGGGGGGGGAGCCAAGAGACCCAGTACTTC.